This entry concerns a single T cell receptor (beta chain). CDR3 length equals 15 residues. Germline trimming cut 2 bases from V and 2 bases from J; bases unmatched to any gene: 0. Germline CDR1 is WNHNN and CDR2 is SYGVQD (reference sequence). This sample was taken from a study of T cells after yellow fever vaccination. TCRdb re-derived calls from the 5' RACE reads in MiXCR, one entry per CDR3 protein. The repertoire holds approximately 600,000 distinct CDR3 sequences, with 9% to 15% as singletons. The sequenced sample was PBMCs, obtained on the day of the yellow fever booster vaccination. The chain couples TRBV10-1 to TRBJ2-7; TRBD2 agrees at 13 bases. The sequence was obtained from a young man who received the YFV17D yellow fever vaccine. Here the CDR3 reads CASSEGLAGAYEQYF. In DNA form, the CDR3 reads TGCGCCAGCAGTGAGGGACTAGCGGGAGCCTACGAGCAGTACTTC.